These 3 T cell receptor beta chains share one sample of origin, sequenced in a study of T cell responses to AZD1222 COVID-19 vaccine. The table came from immunoSEQ multiplex PCR; TCRdb's copy has only in-frame clones and leaves some out. The table shows 150,000 to 200,000 clones, with 85% to 95% occurring only once. The starting material was peripheral blood, obtained on day 0 of AZD1222 vaccination. These receptors came from an adult in good health.

The rearrangement links TRBV28 to TRBJ2-7; TRBD2 matches 9 bases. The germline CDR1 and CDR2 sequences are MDHEN and SYDVKM. V was pared by 10 bases and J by 3 bases, with 10 bases of the junction left unmatched. The CDR3 sequence is 14 residues long. The CDR3 region is CATRPAGGIYEQYF. For the CDR3, the DNA is TGTGCCACCCGCCCCGCGGGAGGGATCTACGAGCAGTACTTC.

V is TRBV20-1 and J is TRBJ1-2; 10 nucleotides agree with TRBD1. CDR1 and CDR2 (germline): DFQATT, SNEGSKA (reference sequence). This CDR3 is 11 amino acids long. The V and J ends lost 5 bases and 8 bases, in that order; junction bases with no gene match: 2. CDR3 DNA: TGCAGTGCTGACAGGGGGCAAGGCTACACCTTC. Encoded protein: CSADRGQGYTF.

This clone was found once. V usage is TRBV4-3 and J usage is TRBJ2-7, with TRBD2 matching 10 bases. The J segment lost 2 bases and the V segment lost 4 bases, leaving 5 bases of the junction unmatched. CDR1 and CDR2 (germline): LGHNA, YSLEER. This CDR3 comprises 15 residues. CDR3 loop: CASSPRTSGPYEQYF. CDR3 bases: TGCGCCAGCAGCCCTAGGACTAGCGGACCCTACGAGCAGTACTTC.